These 6 T cell receptor beta chains were all obtained from the same sample, sequenced in a study of control samples from healthy donors and cancer patients. TCRdb's table, derived via immunoSEQ multiplex PCR, lists solely in-frame clones and lacks some. The sample lists around 83,000 clones, roughly 93% occurring once. Sequencing was carried out using PBMCs. These receptors all stem from a woman aged 35 to 49 with lung cancer.

The J gene is TRBJ1-1, the V gene TRBV15, with D possibly matching TRBD1 (5 bases). V was trimmed by 3 bases and J by 0 bases, leaving 23 bases between them. CDR3 length equals 19 residues. Germline CDR1 is LNHNV and CDR2 is YYDKDF (reference sequence). CDR3 sequence reads: CATSRKSVGFDSLNTEAFF. CDR3 DNA sequence: TGTGCCACCAGCAGGAAATCTGTGGGCTTCGACAGCTTGAACACTGAAGCTTTCTTT.

This rearrangement joins TRBV28 to TRBJ1-4; D not resolved. From germline, CDR1 is MDHEN and CDR2 SYDVKM. This CDR3 comprises 13 residues. Deletions cut 3 bases from V and 5 bases from J, with 7 bases between. As DNA, the CDR3 is TGTGCCAGCAGTTTCATGGTGAATGAAAAACTGTTTTTT. It translates to CASSFMVNEKLFF.

V is TRBV7-2 and J is TRBJ2-7, with 10 nucleotides matching TRBD2. Trimming took 3 bases from V and 0 from J; bases not matched to a gene: 2. CDR1 and CDR2 (germline): SGHTA, FQGNSA. This CDR3 has 15 residues. CDR3 region: CASSFSGGGSYEQYF. The CDR3 DNA reads TGTGCCAGCAGCTTCAGCGGGGGGGGCTCCTACGAGCAGTACTTC.

V and J are TRBV30 and TRBJ1-2, with a possible D match to TRBD1 (6 bases). Trimming pared 4 bases from V and 7 bases from J, leaving 22 bases between. The germline gives CDR1 GTSNPN, CDR2 SVGIG (reference sequence). The CDR3 spans 15 residues. The CDR3 sequence is CAWMPTQGLWVGYTF. The CDR3 nucleotides read TGTGCCTGGATGCCTACACAGGGACTTTGGGTTGGCTACACCTTC.

This chain links TRBV10-3 with TRBJ1-4; D gene uncertain. The CDR3 is made up of 15 amino acids. Germline V gene data show CDR1 as ENHRY and CDR2 as SYGVKD. V was pared by 6 bases and J by 0 bases, with 11 bases between. The DNA of the CDR3 is TGTGCCATCAGCCCTTTTTCTGCAACTAATGAAAAACTGTTTTTT. Protein sequence: CAISPFSATNEKLFF.

The V and J genes are TRBV19 and TRBJ2-2; 8 bases are a match to TRBD1. CDR3 size: 15 residues. Per the germline V gene, CDR1 is LNHDA and CDR2 is SQIVND (reference sequence). J lost 1 base, V lost 3 bases, and 1 base had no gene match. The CDR3 sequence is CASSIGTGNTGELFF. The CDR3 nucleotides read TGTGCCAGTAGTATTGGGACAGGGAACACCGGGGAGCTGTTTTTT.